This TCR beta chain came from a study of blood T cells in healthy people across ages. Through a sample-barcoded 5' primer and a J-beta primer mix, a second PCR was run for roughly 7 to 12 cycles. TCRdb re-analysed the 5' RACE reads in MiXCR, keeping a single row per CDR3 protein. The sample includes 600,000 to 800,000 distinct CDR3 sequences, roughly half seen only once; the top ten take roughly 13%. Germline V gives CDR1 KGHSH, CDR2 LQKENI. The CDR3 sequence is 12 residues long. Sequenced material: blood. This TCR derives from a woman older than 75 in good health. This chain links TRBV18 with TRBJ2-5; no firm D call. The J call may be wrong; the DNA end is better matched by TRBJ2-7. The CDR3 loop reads CASSASSGEQYF. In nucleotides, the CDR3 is TGTGCCAGCTCAGCCTCATCGGGCGAGCAGTACTTC.